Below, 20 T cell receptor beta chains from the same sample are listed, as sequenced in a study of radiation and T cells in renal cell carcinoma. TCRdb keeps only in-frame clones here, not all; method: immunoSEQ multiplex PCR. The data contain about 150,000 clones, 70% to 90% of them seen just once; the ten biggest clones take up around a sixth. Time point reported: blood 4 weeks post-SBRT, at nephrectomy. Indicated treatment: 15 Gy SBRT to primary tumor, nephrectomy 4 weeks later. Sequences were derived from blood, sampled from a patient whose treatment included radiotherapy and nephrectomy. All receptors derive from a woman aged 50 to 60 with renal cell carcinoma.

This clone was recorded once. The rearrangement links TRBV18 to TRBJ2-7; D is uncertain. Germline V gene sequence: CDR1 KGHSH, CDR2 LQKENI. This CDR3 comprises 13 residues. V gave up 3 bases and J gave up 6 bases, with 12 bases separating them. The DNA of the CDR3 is TGTGCCAGCTCACCGTCGCGCCAAGGCGAGCAGTACTTC. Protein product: CASSPSRQGEQYF.

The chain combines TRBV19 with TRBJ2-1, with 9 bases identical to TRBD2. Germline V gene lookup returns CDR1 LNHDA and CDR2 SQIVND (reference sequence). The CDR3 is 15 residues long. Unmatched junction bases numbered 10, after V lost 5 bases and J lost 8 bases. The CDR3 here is CASSSERGAVDEQFF. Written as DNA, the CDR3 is TGTGCCAGTAGTTCAGAGCGGGGGGCGGTCGATGAGCAGTTCTTC.

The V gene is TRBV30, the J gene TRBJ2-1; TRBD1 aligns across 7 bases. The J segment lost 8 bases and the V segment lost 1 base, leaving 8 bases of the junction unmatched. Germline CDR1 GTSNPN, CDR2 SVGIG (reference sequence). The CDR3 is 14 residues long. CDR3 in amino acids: CAWSGRGGLDEQFF. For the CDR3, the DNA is TGTGCCTGGAGTGGTAGAGGGGGCTTAGATGAGCAGTTCTTC.

The CDR3 DNA is TGTGCCAGCAGCGGGCCGGGACAGGGCCCTTTGACCGATGGCTACACCTTC. This translates into CASSGPGQGPLTDGYTF. The V call is TRBV9, the J call TRBJ1-2, with 9 bases aligning to TRBD1. With 3 bases clipped from V and 6 bases from J, the junction kept 15 bases outside the gene matches. The CDR3 is 17 amino acids. Looked up from germline, CDR1 is SGDLS and CDR2 is YYNGEE.

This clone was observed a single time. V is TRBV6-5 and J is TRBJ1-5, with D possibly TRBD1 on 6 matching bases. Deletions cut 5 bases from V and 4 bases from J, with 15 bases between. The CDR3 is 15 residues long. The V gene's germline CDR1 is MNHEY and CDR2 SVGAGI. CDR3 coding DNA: TGTGCCAGCAGTGGAGGACAGAAGGCGAATCAGCCCCAGCATTTT. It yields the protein CASSGGQKANQPQHF.

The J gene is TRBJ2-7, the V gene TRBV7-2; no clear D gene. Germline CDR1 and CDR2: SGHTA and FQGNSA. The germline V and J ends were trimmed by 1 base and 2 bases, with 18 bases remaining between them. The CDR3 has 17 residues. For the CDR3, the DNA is TGTGCCAGCAGCTTAGGTTTCGGCAGCCGATCCCCCTACGAGCAGTACTTC. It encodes CASSLGFGSRSPYEQYF.

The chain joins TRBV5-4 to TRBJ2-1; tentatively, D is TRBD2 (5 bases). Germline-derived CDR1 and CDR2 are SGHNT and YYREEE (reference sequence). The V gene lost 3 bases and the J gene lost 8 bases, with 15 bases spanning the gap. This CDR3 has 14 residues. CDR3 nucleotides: TGTGCCAGCAGCTCCTCTCTGGACTTTCATGAGCAGTTCTTC. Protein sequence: CASSSSLDFHEQFF. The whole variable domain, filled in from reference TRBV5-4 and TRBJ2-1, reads ETGVTQSPTHLIKTRGQQVTLRCSSQSGHNTVSWYQQALGQGPQFIFQYYREEENGRGNFPPRFSGLQFPNYSSELNVNALELDDSALYLCASSSSLDFHEQFFGPGTRLTVL.

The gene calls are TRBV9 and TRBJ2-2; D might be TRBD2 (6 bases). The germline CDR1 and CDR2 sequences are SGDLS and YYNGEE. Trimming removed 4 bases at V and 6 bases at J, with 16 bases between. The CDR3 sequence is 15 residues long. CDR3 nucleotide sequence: TGTGCCAGCAGCCCTGGAGGGCTCAGGCCCGGGGAGCTGTTTTTT. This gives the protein CASSPGGLRPGELFF.

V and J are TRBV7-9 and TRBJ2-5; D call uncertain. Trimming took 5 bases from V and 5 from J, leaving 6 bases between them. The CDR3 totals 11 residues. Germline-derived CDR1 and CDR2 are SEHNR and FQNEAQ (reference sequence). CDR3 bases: TGTGCCAGCAGCCGCAAGGAGACCCAGTACTTC. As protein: CASSRKETQYF.

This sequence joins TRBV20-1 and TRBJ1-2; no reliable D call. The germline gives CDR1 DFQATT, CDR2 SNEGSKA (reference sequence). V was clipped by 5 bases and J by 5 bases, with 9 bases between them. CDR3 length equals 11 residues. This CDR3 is CSAADAYGYTF. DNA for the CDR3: TGCAGTGCTGCCGATGCTTATGGCTACACCTTC.

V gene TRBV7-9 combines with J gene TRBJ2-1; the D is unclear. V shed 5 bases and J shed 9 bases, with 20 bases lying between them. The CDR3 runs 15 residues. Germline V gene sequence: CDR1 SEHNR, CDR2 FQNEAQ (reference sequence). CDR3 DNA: TGTGCCAGCAGCGTGGTGGCCACGATCTGGGGTGAGCAGTTCTTC. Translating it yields CASSVVATIWGEQFF.

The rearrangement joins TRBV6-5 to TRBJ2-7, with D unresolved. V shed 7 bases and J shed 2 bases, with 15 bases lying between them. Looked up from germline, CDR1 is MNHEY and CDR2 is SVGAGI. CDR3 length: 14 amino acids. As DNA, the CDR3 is TGTGCCAGCAAACGAGAAGACTGGGCCTACGAGCAGTACTTC. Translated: CASKREDWAYEQYF.

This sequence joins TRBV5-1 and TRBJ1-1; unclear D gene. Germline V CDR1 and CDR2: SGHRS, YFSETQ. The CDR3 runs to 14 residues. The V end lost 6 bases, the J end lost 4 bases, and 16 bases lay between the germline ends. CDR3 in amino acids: CASNENGPGTEAFF. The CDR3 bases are TGCGCCAGCAACGAAAACGGACCCGGCACTGAAGCTTTCTTT.

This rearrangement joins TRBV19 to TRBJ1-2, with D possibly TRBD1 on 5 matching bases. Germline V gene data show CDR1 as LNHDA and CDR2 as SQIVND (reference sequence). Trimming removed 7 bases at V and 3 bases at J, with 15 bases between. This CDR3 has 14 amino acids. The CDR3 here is CASIGSVRDYGYTF. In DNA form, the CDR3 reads TGTGCCAGTATTGGCTCTGTCAGGGACTATGGCTACACCTTC.

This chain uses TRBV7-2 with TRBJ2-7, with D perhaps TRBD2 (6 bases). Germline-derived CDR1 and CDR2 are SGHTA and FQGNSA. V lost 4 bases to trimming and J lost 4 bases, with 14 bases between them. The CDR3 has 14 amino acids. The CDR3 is CASSSRLESYEQYF. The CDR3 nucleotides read TGTGCCAGCAGCTCGAGACTAGAGAGTTACGAGCAGTACTTC. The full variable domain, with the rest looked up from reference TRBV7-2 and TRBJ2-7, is GAGVSQSPSNKVTEKGKDVELRCDPISGHTALYWYRQSLGQGLEFLIYFQGNSAPDKSGLPSDRFSAERTGGSVSTLTIQRTQQEDSAVYLCASSSRLESYEQYFGPGTRLTVT.

In DNA form, the CDR3 reads TGTGCCAGCAGCTTATACAGGGTTACTGGAAACACCATATATTTT. It translates to CASSLYRVTGNTIYF. The genes are TRBV7-2 and TRBJ1-3; D is possibly TRBD1 (6 bases). CDR1 is SGHTA and CDR2 is FQGNSA in the germline V gene. The CDR3 runs to 15 residues. The V gene lost 2 bases and the J gene lost 2 bases, with 10 bases spanning the gap.

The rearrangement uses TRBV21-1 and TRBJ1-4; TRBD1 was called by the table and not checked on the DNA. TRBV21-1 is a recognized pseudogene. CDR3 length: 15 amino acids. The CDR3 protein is CASSPPGAVGEKLFF. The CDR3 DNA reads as TGTGCCAGCAGCCCCCCAGGGGCTGTGGGTGAAAAACTGTTTTTT.

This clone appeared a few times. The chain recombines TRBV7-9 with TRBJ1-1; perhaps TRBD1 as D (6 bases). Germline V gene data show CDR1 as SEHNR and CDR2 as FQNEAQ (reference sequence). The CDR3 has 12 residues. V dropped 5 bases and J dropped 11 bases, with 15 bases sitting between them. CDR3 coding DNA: TGTGCCAGCAGCCTAAAGGACAGTAAGGCTTTCTTT. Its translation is CASSLKDSKAFF.

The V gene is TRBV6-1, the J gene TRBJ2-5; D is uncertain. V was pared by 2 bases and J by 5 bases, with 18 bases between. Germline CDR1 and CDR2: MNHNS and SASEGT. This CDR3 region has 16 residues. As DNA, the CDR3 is TGTGCCAGCAGTGAACTGGCTTTGGGTATGCGGGAGACCCAGTACTTC. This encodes CASSELALGMRETQYF.

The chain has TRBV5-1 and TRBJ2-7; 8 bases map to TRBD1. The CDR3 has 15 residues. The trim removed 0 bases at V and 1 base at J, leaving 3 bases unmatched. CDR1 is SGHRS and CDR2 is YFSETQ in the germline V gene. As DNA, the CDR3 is TGCGCCAGCAGCTTGGTCGGGGACAGGTCCTACGAGCAGTACTTC. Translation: CASSLVGDRSYEQYF.